Following are 25 T cell receptor beta chains from one sample sequenced in a study of lymphopenia after photon versus proton radiotherapy. The table came from immunoSEQ multiplex PCR; TCRdb's copy has only in-frame clones and leaves some out. The sample holds about 29,000 clones, 87% seen once. Sequenced here: peripheral blood, sampled from a patient treated with proton-based radiotherapy. The receptors originated from a woman aged 60-70 years with cholangiocarcinoma. Some clones in this sample may be carry-over from other donors' samples.

The V and J genes are TRBV29-1 and TRBJ2-3; no clear D gene. The CDR3 is 12 amino acids. Germline-derived CDR1 and CDR2 are SQVTM and ANQGSEA. V was trimmed by 6 bases and J by 5 bases, leaving 12 bases between them. This chain's CDR3 is CSVDMGKDTQYF. DNA of the CDR3: TGCAGCGTCGATATGGGCAAAGATACGCAGTATTTT.

The rearrangement joins TRBV7-9 to TRBJ2-3, with D perhaps TRBD1 (5 bases). Per germline, CDR1 SEHNR and CDR2 FQNEAQ (reference sequence). The CDR3 loop spans 18 amino acids. Trimming took 7 bases from V and 0 from J, leaving 23 bases between them. CDR3 sequence (DNA): TGTGCCAGCACCAGGACAAACGAAGGGCTGCGTAGCACAGATACGCAGTATTTT. This sequence encodes CASTRTNEGLRSTDTQYF.

This clone came up once. The chain combines TRBV27 with TRBJ1-5; D might be TRBD1 (6 bases). V lost 8 bases, J lost 7 bases, and 15 bases lay in between. This CDR3 has 13 amino acids. Germline V gives CDR1 MNHEY, CDR2 SMNVEV (reference sequence). The CDR3 sequence: CASSRGHKQPQHF. In nucleotides, the CDR3 is TGTGCCAGCTCCAGGGGTCATAAACAGCCCCAGCATTTT.

In its sample, this clone is medium-sized. The V gene is TRBV6-4, the J gene TRBJ1-2; 7 bases fit TRBD1. This CDR3 contains 13 residues. The V segment lost 4 bases and the J segment 8 bases; nucleotides outside the gene matches: 7. CDR1 is MRHNA, CDR2 SNTAGT, per germline. The CDR3 loop reads CASSGQGLGGYTF. CDR3 in DNA: TGTGCCAGCAGTGGACAGGGCCTGGGGGGCTACACCTTC.

In its sample, this clone was seen once. The chain uses TRBV10-2 and TRBJ1-5; D gene ambiguous. Trimming removed 3 bases from V and 8 bases from J, with 14 bases in between. The CDR3 sequence is 14 residues long. Germline CDR1 and CDR2: WSHSY and SAAADI. For the CDR3, the DNA is TGCGCCAGCAGTGATCGGCAGCCTGGGGAGCCCCAGCATTTT. This gives the protein CASSDRQPGEPQHF.

The chain is built from TRBV6-5 and TRBJ2-7; D call uncertain. CDR3 length equals 15 residues. Trimming took off 0 bases at V and 2 bases at J, with 11 bases between the two ends. Germline CDR1 and CDR2: MNHEY and SVGAGI. The CDR3 sequence: CASSYSIGSPYEQYF. The CDR3 bases are TGTGCCAGCAGTTACTCCATAGGCAGCCCCTACGAGCAGTACTTC.

The V and J genes are TRBV4-3 and TRBJ2-5, with 8 nucleotides matching TRBD1. Per the germline V gene, CDR1 is LGHNA and CDR2 is YSLEER. The CDR3 spans 14 residues. The V segment lost 1 base and the J segment 5 bases; nucleotides outside the gene matches: 3. The CDR3 bases are TGCGCCAGCAGCCAAGTCAGGGGGCGGGAGACCCAGTACTTC. This sequence encodes CASSQVRGRETQYF.

The rearrangement joins TRBV15 to TRBJ2-7; D remains unclear. Germline loops: CDR1 LNHNV, CDR2 YYDKDF (reference sequence). Trimming took off 1 base at V and 2 bases at J, with 9 bases between the two ends. This CDR3 has 14 residues. CDR3 nucleotide sequence: TGTGCCACCAGCAGAGTTGAAGCCCCCTACGAGCAGTACTTC. This translates into CATSRVEAPYEQYF.

The rearrangement joins TRBV7-2 to TRBJ2-1; 9 nucleotides agree with TRBD1. Looked up from germline, CDR1 is SGHTA and CDR2 is FQGNSA. V gave up 6 bases and J gave up 4 bases; unmatched junction bases: 13. This CDR3 is 17 amino acids long. As DNA, the CDR3 is TGTGCCAGCAGAGGCAATCGGGGGGACAGGGTATACAATGAGCAGTTCTTC. It yields the protein CASRGNRGDRVYNEQFF.

The chain couples TRBV7-2 to TRBJ2-3; 8 bases are a match to TRBD2. J was trimmed by 0 bases and V by 4 bases; bases with no gene match: 3. The germline CDR1 and CDR2 sequences are SGHTA and FQGNSA. There are 15 residues in the CDR3. In nucleotides, the CDR3 is TGTGCCAGCAGCTATAGCGGGACTAGCACAGATACGCAGTATTTT. It translates to CASSYSGTSTDTQYF. The full variable domain, with the rest looked up from reference TRBV7-2 and TRBJ2-3, is GAGVSQSPSNKVTEKGKDVELRCDPISGHTALYWYRQSLGQGLEFLIYFQGNSAPDKSGLPSDRFSAERTGGSVSTLTIQRTQQEDSAVYLCASSYSGTSTDTQYFGPGTRLTVL.

This clone was recorded a few times. The genes are TRBV2 and TRBJ1-1; D ambiguous. This CDR3 has 13 amino acids. CDR1 SNHLY and CDR2 FYNNEI come from the germline V gene. V gave up 2 bases and J gave up 0 bases, with 4 bases separating them. CDR3 region: CASSEIMNTEAFF. Written as DNA, the CDR3 is TGTGCCAGCAGTGAAATCATGAACACTGAAGCTTTCTTT.

The V gene is TRBV11-2, the J gene TRBJ2-3; 10 positions match TRBD1. Germline CDR1 is SGHAT and CDR2 is FQNNGV. After removal of 1 base from V and 2 bases from J, the junction contained 9 bases not matched to a gene. The length of the CDR3 is 18 residues. The CDR3 sequence: CASSLAPGQGRYTDTQYF. CDR3 bases: TGTGCCAGCAGCTTAGCACCGGGACAGGGGAGATACACAGATACGCAGTATTTT.

The rearrangement joins TRBV5-1 to TRBJ2-5, with 10 bases aligning to TRBD2. The V gene end was trimmed by 0 bases and the J gene end by 2 bases; junction bases not matched to a gene: 7. The CDR3 contains 17 residues. Per the germline V gene, CDR1 is SGHRS and CDR2 is YFSETQ. CDR3 residues: CASSLGGGLASQETQYF. The CDR3 DNA reads as TGCGCCAGCAGCTTGGGAGGGGGACTAGCGTCACAAGAGACCCAGTACTTC.

The chain combines TRBV7-2 with TRBJ2-7; TRBD1 or TRBD2 may be the D gene (5 bases each). V shed 0 bases and J shed 3 bases, with 12 bases lying between them. Germline CDR1 is SGHTA and CDR2 is FQGNSA. The CDR3 has 15 amino acids. The CDR3 nucleotides read TGTGCCAGCAGCTTAGCGGGGACGGGGAGCTACGAGCAGTACTTC. Residues: CASSLAGTGSYEQYF.

The chain is built from TRBV7-2 and TRBJ2-5; a possible D gene is TRBD1 (6 bases). The V end lost 3 bases, the J end lost 1 base, and 12 bases lay between the germline ends. Germline lookup yields CDR1 SGHTA and CDR2 FQGNSA. CDR3 length equals 15 residues. The CDR3 loop reads CASSFRTAFQETQYF. As DNA, the CDR3 is TGTGCCAGCAGCTTTCGGACAGCTTTCCAAGAGACCCAGTACTTC. Based on the CDR3 plus reference TRBV7-2 and TRBJ2-5, the full variable domain is GAGVSQSPSNKVTEKGKDVELRCDPISGHTALYWYRQSLGQGLEFLIYFQGNSAPDKSGLPSDRFSAERTGGSVSTLTIQRTQQEDSAVYLCASSFRTAFQETQYFGPGTRLLVL.

The chain combines TRBV4-1 with TRBJ1-5; D remains unclear. The germline gives CDR1 MGHRA, CDR2 YSYEKL. The V and J ends lost 4 bases and 4 bases respectively, with 17 bases between them. This CDR3 is built from 16 residues. CDR3 nucleotides: TGCGCCAGCAGCCTTAACGGGGAGAGAGGGAATCAGCCCCAGCATTTT. Translating it yields CASSLNGERGNQPQHF.

V gene TRBV11-3 combines with J gene TRBJ2-1; 12 bases map to TRBD2. V was clipped by 5 bases and J by 10 bases; unmatched bases: 6. Germline V gene data show CDR1 as SGHNT and CDR2 as YENEEA. The CDR3 loop spans 14 amino acids. The CDR3 protein is CASSASGRAGEQFF. The DNA for the CDR3 is TGTGCCAGCAGCGCTAGCGGGAGGGCCGGGGAGCAGTTCTTC.

The gene calls are TRBV4-3 and TRBJ2-1, with 9 bases aligning to TRBD2. The J segment lost 5 bases and the V segment lost 0 bases, leaving 11 bases of the junction unmatched. Germline values: CDR1 LGHNA, CDR2 YSLEER. The CDR3 covers 18 residues. The CDR3 DNA reads as TGCGCCAGCAGCCAAGAATTTGGTCTAGCGGGACGTAACAATGAGCAGTTCTTC. The encoded protein is CASSQEFGLAGRNNEQFF.

This clone was found once. The chain couples TRBV7-9 to TRBJ2-1; 10 bases align to TRBD1. Unmatched junction bases numbered 9, after V lost 2 bases and J lost 8 bases. CDR1 and CDR2 from the germline V gene are SEHNR and FQNEAQ (reference sequence). This CDR3 is 16 amino acids long. The chain's CDR3 is CASSLKGTGVEDEQFF. In nucleotides, the CDR3 is TGTGCCAGCAGCTTAAAGGGGACAGGGGTGGAAGATGAGCAGTTCTTC.

V gene TRBV10-3 combines with J gene TRBJ1-2; 8 bases line up with TRBD1. Losses at the gene ends were 7 bases for V and 6 bases for J; bases not matched to a gene: 7. The CDR3 extends over 13 amino acids. Germline-derived CDR1 and CDR2 are ENHRY and SYGVKD. CDR3 in amino acids: CAITGGPEDGYTF. The CDR3 bases are TGTGCCATCACAGGGGGCCCTGAGGATGGCTACACCTTC.

V and J are TRBV7-7 and TRBJ2-5; D possibly corresponds to TRBD1 (7 bases). With 5 bases removed from V and 6 bases from J, the gap between germline ends came to 13 bases. This CDR3 has 13 residues. Germline CDR1 is SSHAT and CDR2 is FNYEAQ (reference sequence). CDR3 in DNA: TGTGCCAGCAGCCTCAGGGGGAGGAAGACCCAGTACTTC. Amino acid sequence: CASSLRGRKTQYF.

This clone was counted only a few times. The V gene is TRBV5-1, the J gene TRBJ2-2; TRBD1 matches 8 bases. The germline V gene encodes CDR1 SGHRS and CDR2 YFSETQ. V gave up 4 bases and J gave up 6 bases; unmatched junction bases: 8. CDR3 length: 15 residues. The CDR3 sequence: CASSPGQGRSGELFF. CDR3 coding DNA: TGCGCCAGCAGCCCCGGACAGGGTCGTTCCGGGGAGCTGTTTTTT.

The rearrangement uses TRBV2 and TRBJ2-6; D not certain. The CDR3 totals 15 residues. The germline CDR1 and CDR2 sequences are SNHLY and FYNNEI. V was pared by 4 bases and J by 0 bases, with 7 bases between. The CDR3 DNA follows: TGTGCCAGCAGTGTATTATCCTCTGGGGCCAACGTCCTGACTTTC. Its translation: CASSVLSSGANVLTF.

This clone was picked up one time. J is TRBJ1-5 and V is TRBV5-8, with TRBD1 matching over 7 bases. The CDR3 is made up of 16 amino acids. V trimming: 4 bases; J trimming: 6 bases; junction bases outside the gene matches: 13. The germline gives CDR1 SGHTS, CDR2 YDEGEE. This CDR3 reads CASSEGTDLVGQPQHF. CDR3 in DNA: TGTGCCAGCAGCGAAGGGACAGACCTAGTGGGTCAGCCCCAGCATTTT.

This chain joins TRBV10-3 and TRBJ1-6, with D perhaps matching TRBD1 (5 bases). V was cut by 10 bases and J by 10 bases, with 14 bases left in between. Germline CDR1 and CDR2: ENHRY and SYGVKD. This CDR3 comprises 12 residues. CDR3 nucleotide sequence: TGTGCCACCGGGGAGGGGACCTCACCCCTCCACTTT. Residues: CATGEGTSPLHF.